The next 27 T cell receptor beta chains were all read from a single sample in a study of shared clonotypes between healthy human individuals. The protocol was immunoSEQ multiplex PCR, while the TCRdb copy is restricted to in-frame clones and leaves out a portion. The data hold 560,000 or so clones, with approximately 96% observed a single time. CD45RO-negative CD8 cells positively selected for CCR7 made up the naive population, which excluded terminally differentiated effector memory CD45RA+ cells. The sequenced sample consisted of naive CD8+ T cells sorted from blood. Receptors were obtained from a woman aged 30 to 39 in good health.

The chain links TRBV5-1 to TRBJ2-1; D not resolved. V shed 2 bases and J shed 5 bases, with 14 bases lying between them. Germline V gene lookup returns CDR1 SGHRS and CDR2 YFSETQ. This CDR3 region has 15 residues. The CDR3 DNA is TGCGCCAGCAGCTTAGAAACACCCCTTGACAATGAGCAGTTCTTC. Translating gives CASSLETPLDNEQFF.

The chain employs TRBV19 and TRBJ1-4; TRBD1 matches 9 bases. Unmatched junction bases numbered 9, after V lost 5 bases and J lost 8 bases. This CDR3 has 15 amino acids. Germline values: CDR1 LNHDA, CDR2 SQIVND (reference sequence). Here the CDR3 DNA reads TGTGCCAGTAGTCCCCGACAGGGGGTAAGAGAAAAACTGTTTTTT. Residues: CASSPRQGVREKLFF.

This chain's CDR3 is CASKRKRAQRPDYEQYF. In DNA form, the CDR3 reads TGTGCCAGTAAACGGAAGAGGGCTCAGCGCCCCGATTACGAGCAGTACTTC. This rearrangement joins TRBV19 to TRBJ2-7, with TRBD2 as a possible D gene (5 bases). The V end was cut by 7 bases, the J end by 4 bases, with 26 bases between. Germline CDR1 reads LNHDA; CDR2 reads SQIVND (reference sequence). There are 17 residues in the CDR3.

This sequence joins TRBV29-1 and TRBJ2-1, with 8 positions matching TRBD2. CDR3 length equals 18 residues. The V gene's germline CDR1 is SQVTM and CDR2 ANQGSEA. After removal of 1 base from V and 5 bases from J, the junction contained 16 bases not matched to a gene. CDR3 DNA: TGCAGCGTTGAAGGAAAGGATAGCGGGACCACTAGGCACAATGAGCAGTTCTTC. This codes for CSVEGKDSGTTRHNEQFF.

The chain carries TRBV2 and TRBJ2-5; perhaps D is TRBD1 or TRBD2 (6 bases each). CDR1 and CDR2 from the germline V gene are SNHLY and FYNNEI. V shed 6 bases and J shed 1 base, with 27 bases lying between them. The CDR3 is made up of 19 amino acids. The CDR3 nucleotides are TGTGCCAGCAGAACGAAGGGGGTATGGGGGACTGTGGGCCAAGAGACCCAGTACTTC. Translated: CASRTKGVWGTVGQETQYF.

V and J are TRBV19 and TRBJ1-1, with a weak D call TRBD1 (6 bases). Germline CDR1 and CDR2: LNHDA and SQIVND (reference sequence). There are 16 residues in the CDR3. The germline V and J ends were trimmed by 1 base and 3 bases, with 15 bases remaining between them. In DNA form, the CDR3 reads TGTGCCAGTAGTATAGGACAGGCCTGGGGTGACACTGAAGCTTTCTTT. Protein product: CASSIGQAWGDTEAFF.

The genes are TRBV28 and TRBJ2-5; tentatively, D is TRBD1 or TRBD2 (5 bases each). This CDR3 is 14 amino acids long. Germline V CDR1 and CDR2: MDHEN, SYDVKM. Trimming pared 6 bases from V and 3 bases from J, leaving 14 bases between. Here the CDR3 DNA reads TGTGCCAGCAGCCCCGGGACCTTAGAAGAGACCCAGTACTTC. Residues: CASSPGTLEETQYF.

The gene calls are TRBV9 and TRBJ2-7; D might be TRBD2 (6 bases). The CDR3 contains 14 residues. The germline V and J ends were trimmed by 3 bases and 2 bases, with 12 bases remaining between them. The germline gives CDR1 SGDLS, CDR2 YYNGEE. CDR3 region: CASSDGTGAYEQYF. The CDR3 bases are TGTGCCAGCAGCGACGGGACTGGTGCCTACGAGCAGTACTTC.

The V gene is TRBV6-6, the J gene TRBJ2-2; 7 bases fit TRBD1. This CDR3 comprises 14 residues. Germline lookup yields CDR1 MNHNY and CDR2 SVGAGI (reference sequence). The J segment lost 7 bases and the V segment lost 2 bases, leaving 4 bases of the junction unmatched. CDR3 amino acids: CASSYDRVGGELFF. For the CDR3, the DNA is TGTGCCAGCAGTTACGACAGGGTTGGCGGGGAGCTGTTTTTT.

The V call is TRBV27, the J call TRBJ2-1; TRBD2 aligns across 14 bases. V lost 6 bases, J lost 2 bases, and 9 bases stayed unmatched. The germline CDR1 and CDR2 sequences are MNHEY and SMNVEV (reference sequence). This CDR3 comprises 18 residues. CDR3: CASRSGTSGRLPYNEQFF. CDR3 sequence (DNA): TGTGCCAGCAGATCCGGGACTAGCGGGAGATTGCCCTACAATGAGCAGTTCTTC.

The chain has TRBV7-9 and TRBJ2-3; maybe TRBD2 (6 bases). Germline loops: CDR1 SEHNR, CDR2 FQNEAQ (reference sequence). V lost 5 bases to trimming and J lost 0 bases, with 24 bases between them. The CDR3 runs to 19 residues. The CDR3 DNA sequence: TGTGCCAGCAGCCCCCCGGCCACGGACTACATTTCTAGCACAGATACGCAGTATTTT. Its translation: CASSPPATDYISSTDTQYF.

As concerns this clone: The conserved phenylalanine or tryptophan normally closing the CDR3 is absent here, so this likely arose from a read error. It is unclear where the CDR3 begins or ends on the DNA, so no DNA is shown, and the CDR3 is as TCRdb lists it. J is TRBJ2-4 and V is TRBV6-4; TRBD2 is taken as the D call from the table, unchecked against the DNA. The germline CDR1 and CDR2 sequences are MRHNA and SNTAGT. The CDR3 is 13 residues long, ends included. This CDR3 reads CASSGTSGYSQGG.

This clone was detected once. The chain links TRBV5-4 to TRBJ2-7; D unclear. Germline V gene lookup returns CDR1 SGHNT and CDR2 YYREEE (reference sequence). The ends were cut back, 5 bases at V and 1 base at J, with 10 bases in the middle. This CDR3 is built from 13 residues. The chain's CDR3 is CASSSDTSYEQYF. DNA of the CDR3: TGTGCCAGCAGTTCTGACACGTCCTACGAGCAGTACTTC.

The chain links TRBV6-5 to TRBJ1-1; D is ambiguous. Germline CDR1 reads MNHEY; CDR2 reads SVGAGI. The ends were cut back, 2 bases at V and 0 bases at J, with 4 bases in the middle. This CDR3 has 13 amino acids. Here the CDR3 DNA reads TGTGCCAGCAGTTACGAGTTGAACACTGAAGCTTTCTTT. It yields the protein CASSYELNTEAFF.

There are a few counts of this clone. The V gene is TRBV29-1, the J gene TRBJ1-2; 7 bases line up with TRBD1. The V gene end was trimmed by 1 base and the J gene end by 2 bases; junction bases not matched to a gene: 7. Germline CDR1 and CDR2: SQVTM and ANQGSEA. The CDR3 runs to 15 residues. CDR3 DNA: TGCAGCGTTGAAGGGGAGGGGGCGATGAACTATGGCTACACCTTC. It yields the protein CSVEGEGAMNYGYTF.

The genes are TRBV5-8 and TRBJ2-5; D call uncertain. The V gene's germline CDR1 is SGHTS and CDR2 YDEGEE. CDR3 length equals 17 residues. V was trimmed by 3 bases and J by 9 bases, leaving 27 bases between them. The CDR3 reads CASSSSFLRRTSPSQYF. As DNA, the CDR3 is TGTGCCAGCAGCTCCTCATTCCTTCGACGAACGTCGCCGTCCCAGTACTTC.

The genes are TRBV9 and TRBJ2-7, with 7 bases that match TRBD1. CDR1 SGDLS and CDR2 YYNGEE come from the germline V gene. This CDR3 is built from 14 residues. After removal of 3 bases from V and 1 base from J, the junction contained 4 bases not matched to a gene. The CDR3 sequence is CASSAPGQSYEQYF. The CDR3 nucleotides read TGTGCCAGCAGCGCTCCGGGACAGTCCTACGAGCAGTACTTC.

The rearrangement joins TRBV28 to TRBJ2-7; 9 nucleotides match TRBD2. The ends lost 6 bases at V and 1 base at J; junction bases unmatched: 4. This CDR3 comprises 14 residues. The germline gives CDR1 MDHEN, CDR2 SYDVKM. CDR3 protein: CASRDSGRSYEQYF. CDR3 nucleotide sequence: TGTGCCAGCAGAGATAGCGGGAGATCCTACGAGCAGTACTTC.

J is TRBJ1-1 and V is TRBV19; no definite D call. The germline CDR1 and CDR2 sequences are LNHDA and SQIVND (reference sequence). The length of the CDR3 is 13 residues. Trimming removed 3 bases at V and 0 bases at J, with 5 bases between. The DNA of the CDR3 is TGTGCCAGTAGTATTGGGATGAACACTGAAGCTTTCTTT. It encodes CASSIGMNTEAFF.

The chain links TRBV9 to TRBJ1-2, with TRBD1 identical over 9 bases. The germline V gene encodes CDR1 SGDLS and CDR2 YYNGEE. This CDR3 region has 15 residues. Trimming removed 3 bases from V and 4 bases from J; junction bases left unmatched: 7. CDR3 nucleotides: TGTGCCAGCAGCGCACCGGGACAGGGAGGCTATGGCTACACCTTC. It is translated as CASSAPGQGGYGYTF.

This clone was detected only once. The gene calls are TRBV30 and TRBJ2-1; tentative D call: TRBD2 (5 bases). Germline values: CDR1 GTSNPN, CDR2 SVGIG (reference sequence). The CDR3 is made up of 11 amino acids. Trimming cost V 4 bases and J 7 bases, with 8 bases left between them. CDR3 protein: CAWKLGNEQFF. For the CDR3, the DNA is TGTGCCTGGAAACTAGGGAATGAGCAGTTCTTC.

The V and J genes are TRBV7-9 and TRBJ1-3, with D unclear. The CDR3 sequence is 15 residues long. V shed 3 bases and J shed 3 bases, with 12 bases lying between them. CDR1 and CDR2 from the germline V gene are SEHNR and FQNEAQ (reference sequence). CDR3 sequence: CASSFPRGNGNTIYF. CDR3 DNA: TGTGCCAGCAGCTTCCCCCGGGGAAATGGAAACACCATATATTTT.

This sequence joins TRBV28 and TRBJ2-1, with TRBD1 matching 7 bases. The germline CDR1 and CDR2 sequences are MDHEN and SYDVKM. The V and J ends lost 3 bases and 8 bases, in that order; junction bases with no gene match: 7. The CDR3 sequence is 14 residues long. CDR3 in amino acids: CASSFLSGGDEQFF. The CDR3 nucleotides read TGTGCCAGCAGTTTTCTGTCAGGGGGTGATGAGCAGTTCTTC.

The rearrangement links TRBV7-2 to TRBJ2-7; D might be TRBD2 (6 bases). V dropped 1 base and J dropped 2 bases, with 9 bases sitting between them. The CDR3 is 14 residues long. Per the germline V gene, CDR1 is SGHTA and CDR2 is FQGNSA. The CDR3 sequence is CASSLDGSPYEQYF. The CDR3 nucleotides read TGTGCCAGCAGCTTAGACGGGAGCCCCTACGAGCAGTACTTC.

J is TRBJ1-1 and V is TRBV10-1; D call uncertain. Trimming took off 10 bases at V and 11 bases at J, with 8 bases between the two ends. The V gene's germline CDR1 is WNHNN and CDR2 SYGVQD (reference sequence). The CDR3 has 8 residues. The CDR3, as DNA: TGCGCCACCCACGGGGCTTTCTTT. It specifies CATHGAFF.

V usage is TRBV19 and J usage is TRBJ2-7, with D perhaps matching TRBD2 (5 bases). V was trimmed by 3 bases and J by 0 bases, leaving 12 bases between them. This CDR3 contains 15 residues. From germline, CDR1 is LNHDA and CDR2 SQIVND (reference sequence). CDR3 amino acids: CASSMFAGISYEQYF. The CDR3 nucleotides are TGTGCCAGTAGTATGTTCGCCGGGATCTCCTACGAGCAGTACTTC.

The chain combines TRBV4-1 with TRBJ2-3; no firm D call. Trimming took off 0 bases at V and 0 bases at J, with 13 bases between the two ends. CDR1 and CDR2 from the germline V gene are MGHRA and YSYEKL. The CDR3 is 17 residues long. The CDR3 DNA reads TGCGCCAGCAGCCAAGAGGGCTTGTTCGCTAGCACAGATACGCAGTATTTT. Translating gives CASSQEGLFASTDTQYF.